This T cell receptor (beta chain) was recovered during a study of graft-versus-host responses after intestinal transplantation (dated by TCRdb to the early 2020s). Context from the whole study: The transplants that recipients got were multivisceral, liver-intestinal, or isolated intestinal. After intestinal transplantation, graft-versus-host and host-versus-graft alloreactive T cell clones were followed in the graft, circulation and bone marrow using bulk TCR-beta CDR3 sequencing. Every recipient was given anti-thymocyte globulin induction, followed by roughly 3 years of maintenance tacrolimus and steroids. Rather than going through the commercial service, samples from three later patients were sequenced in-house on an Illumina MiSeq and processed with MiXCR. Donor T cell macrochimerism was defined as a peak of at least 4% donor T cells among recipient peripheral blood mononuclear cells. To identify alloreactive clones, pre-transplant mixed lymphocyte reaction products were sequenced and compared with unstimulated pre-transplant donor and recipient T cells. Of the roughly 25 intestinal transplant recipients enrolled in the cohort, one of whom was a retransplant, a few patients without pretransplant specimens were excluded.

Notes on this clone: The specificity of this receptor is unknown. Base qualities are not recorded, but no much larger clone differs from it by a single base.

Findings and caveats that apply to the study as a whole: Patients with donor T cell macrochimerism had high GvH to HvG T cell clonal ratios in their allografts. Conclusions were limited by the relatively low number and heterogeneity of intestinal transplant patients. Peak levels of circulating GvH clones were associated with declines in HvG clones early after transplant. GvH clones were detected in recipient bone marrow, and some of these GvH clones were observed earlier in ileal mucosa or blood, consistent with an intestinal mucosal origin.

The time point label of this sample denotes: cells obtained before transplantation from donor or recipient. CD3+CD4+ and CD3+CD8+ populations were FACS-sorted from unstimulated pre-transplant donor and recipient cells taken from spleen or lymph nodes. The library relied on the immunoSEQ multiplex PCR assay. For most patients, genomic DNA was isolated with the Qiagen DNeasy Blood and Tissue Kit and sent frozen to Adaptive Biotechnologies for TCR sequencing. Adaptive Biotechnologies carried out high-throughput TCR-beta CDR3 sequencing of genomic DNA for most patients. The study's own analysis went as follows. TCR sequencing data for approximately 19 patients were retrieved from Adaptive's ImmunoSEQ software; three other patients were processed with MiXCR and VDJtools. To correct CD4 versus CD8 sorting errors, any sequence found in both subsets at a frequency ratio below 5:1 was removed. CDR3 nucleotide sequences shared between donor and recipient were removed because their origin could not be assigned. Alloreactive clones required at least 2-fold expansion over unstimulated cells and minimum CFSE-low frequency of 0.002% (template counts) or 0.001% (read counts). Clones were considered mappable if detected in sequenced pre-transplant spleen, lymph node, or MLR CFSE-low populations of the donor or recipient. Cumulative frequency of alloreactive clones was calculated as a percentage of all sequences weighted by copy number. TCRdb stores this immuneACCESS table with in-frame sequences only. Part of the clones is absent; in the studies checked, under half of the shortfall reflects unresolved V genes, and no reason is known for the rest. Clone size and V and J calls were adopted from that table, with D and trimming inferred from the DNA. The sample contains some 84,000 clones, roughly 80% of them found a single time. The ten largest account for roughly 0.83% of the sample.

The CDR3 starts with the cysteine, ends with the phenylalanine, and has 14 residues. Only the CDR3 DNA is retained, 42 bases long and in frame from the first base. Taken from the germline V gene, the CDR1 and CDR2 loops are SGHVS and FNYEAQ. A distance of 14 bases separates the germline ends of V and J, which lose 5 bases and 6 bases respectively. This specimen consisted of unstimulated CD4+ T cells sorted from spleen or lymph node cells, obtained before intestinal transplant. The sequence was obtained from a human donor who received an intestinal transplant. The chain is encoded by TRBV7-6 joined to TRBJ1-5; the D gene assignment is ambiguous. The CDR3 loop reads CASSPSPGSQPQHF. The nucleotides are TGTGCCAGCAGCCCAAGTCCAGGCAGTCAGCCCCAGCATTTT.